Sequencing of this T cell receptor (beta chain) was carried out in a study of CD8+CD57+ T cells in acquired aplastic anemia. Study overall: Yields of DNA that came from sorted CD4+ and CD8+ cells averaged roughly 3.2 ug.

From germline, CDR1 is DFQATT and CDR2 SNEGSKA (reference sequence). V was pared by 1 base and J by 3 bases, with 13 bases between. This CDR3 has 14 residues. Genomic DNA acted as the template from which TCR beta VDJ combination and CDR3 sequence profiling were carried out. TCRdb itself ran the reads through MiXCR, one entry per CDR3 protein. The sample carries 200,000 or so distinct CDR3 sequences, about three fifths recorded once. The chain combines TRBV20-1 with TRBJ2-7; the D gene is possibly TRBD1 (6 bases). Sample: sorted CD4+, CD8+, or CD8+CD57+ T cells (not recorded which) from PBMCs. The source is a human donor with severe aplastic anemia or a healthy control (not recorded which). CDR3 amino acids: CSARGGTSLYEQYF. As DNA, the CDR3 is TGCAGTGCTAGAGGGGGGACATCTCTCTACGAGCAGTACTTC.